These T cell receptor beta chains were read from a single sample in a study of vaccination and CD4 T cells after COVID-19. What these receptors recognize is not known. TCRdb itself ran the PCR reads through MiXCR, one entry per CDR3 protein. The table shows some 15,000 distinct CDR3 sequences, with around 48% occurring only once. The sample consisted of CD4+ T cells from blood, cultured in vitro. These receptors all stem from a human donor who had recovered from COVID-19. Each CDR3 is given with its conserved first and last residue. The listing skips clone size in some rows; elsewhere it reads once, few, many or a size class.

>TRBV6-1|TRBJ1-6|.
CASKTQTFSYNSPLHF
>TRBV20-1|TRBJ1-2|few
CSARGGYGYTF
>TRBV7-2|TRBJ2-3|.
CASSFRGMSTDTQYF
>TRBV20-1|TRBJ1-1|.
CSVPPTMNTEAFF
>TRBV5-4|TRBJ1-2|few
CASSLAGGEPGGYTF
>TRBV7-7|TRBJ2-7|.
CASSPQTGSYEQYF
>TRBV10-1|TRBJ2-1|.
CASRDSGRAGEQFF
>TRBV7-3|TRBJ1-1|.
CASTSGGEAFF
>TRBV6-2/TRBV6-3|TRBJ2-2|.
CATLSGLAVNTGELFF
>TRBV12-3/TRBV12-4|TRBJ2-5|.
CASSRWTGRETQYF
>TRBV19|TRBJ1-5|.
CASSRRGGLSQPQHF
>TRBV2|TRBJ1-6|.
CASSVSQYNSPLHF
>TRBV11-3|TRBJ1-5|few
CASSSNEGQPQHF
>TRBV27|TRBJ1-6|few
CASGQQGYDNSPLHF
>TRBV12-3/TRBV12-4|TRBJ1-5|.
CASSPGGQGPNQPQHF
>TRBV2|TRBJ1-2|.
CASSETGGMADGYTF
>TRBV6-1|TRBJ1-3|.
CASSAGGQQNTIYF
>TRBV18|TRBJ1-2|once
CASSPSREGGYTF
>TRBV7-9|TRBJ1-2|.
CASSLTGGGYGYTF
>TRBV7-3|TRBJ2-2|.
CASSRFTGAGELFF
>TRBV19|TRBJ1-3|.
CASSMSGNTIYF
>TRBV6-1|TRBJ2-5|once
CASSERPQETQYF
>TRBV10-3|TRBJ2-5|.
CAISASLETQYF
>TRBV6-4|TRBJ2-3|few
CASSESGEADTQYF
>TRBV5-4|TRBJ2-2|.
CASSPGTGGTGELFF
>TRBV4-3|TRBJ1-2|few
CASSQDERENYGYTF
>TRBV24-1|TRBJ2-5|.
CATSDRTAGGGKETQYF
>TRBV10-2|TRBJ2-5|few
CASSPRLAGGPYQETQYF
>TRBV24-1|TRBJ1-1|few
CATSDMEGENTEAFF
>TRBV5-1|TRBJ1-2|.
CASSLGPGEGSYGYTF
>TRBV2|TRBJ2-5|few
CASSEWGTQYF
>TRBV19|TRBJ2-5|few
CASSIGWTGEGETQYF
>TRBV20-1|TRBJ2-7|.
CSARDLLGTGSSYEQYF
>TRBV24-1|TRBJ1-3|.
CATGVSGNTIYF
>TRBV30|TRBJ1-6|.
CAWTRSPFTPSPLHF
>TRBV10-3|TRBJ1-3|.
CAITPAASSGNTIYF
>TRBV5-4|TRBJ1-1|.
CASSKGQGAAEAFF
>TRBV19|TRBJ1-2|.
CASSPVPRQGYTF
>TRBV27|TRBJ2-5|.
CASTRRQGAPETQYF
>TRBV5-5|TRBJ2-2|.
CASSRQGAPTGELFF
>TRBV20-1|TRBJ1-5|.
CSAGTTGNQPQHF
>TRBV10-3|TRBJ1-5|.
CAISEGQVNNQPQHF
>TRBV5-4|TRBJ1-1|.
CASSSIRGQGTEAFF
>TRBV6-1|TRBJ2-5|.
CASSGDRGETQYF
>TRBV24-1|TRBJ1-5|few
CATSDRSNQPQHF
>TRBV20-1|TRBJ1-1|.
CSALHSGDLNAEAFF